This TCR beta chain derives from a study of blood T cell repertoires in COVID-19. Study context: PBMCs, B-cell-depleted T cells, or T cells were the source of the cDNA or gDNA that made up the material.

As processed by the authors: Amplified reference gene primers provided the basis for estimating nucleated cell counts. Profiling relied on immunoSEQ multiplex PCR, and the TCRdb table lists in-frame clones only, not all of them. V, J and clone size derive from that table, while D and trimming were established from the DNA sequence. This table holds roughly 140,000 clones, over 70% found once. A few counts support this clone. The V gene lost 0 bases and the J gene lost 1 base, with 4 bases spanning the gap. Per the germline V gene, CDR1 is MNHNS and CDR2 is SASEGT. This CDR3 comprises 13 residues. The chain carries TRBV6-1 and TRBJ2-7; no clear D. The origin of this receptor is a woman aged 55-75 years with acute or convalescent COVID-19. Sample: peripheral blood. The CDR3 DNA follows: TGTGCCAGCAGTGAAGCCCCTTCCTACGAGCAGTACTTC. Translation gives CASSEAPSYEQYF.